The clone carrying this T cell receptor beta chain turned up a few times. Additional DNA sequences in this sample encode the identical CDR3. These data belong to a study of shared clonotypes between healthy human individuals. The data were produced by immunoSEQ multiplex PCR, yet TCRdb's version contains in-frame clones alone and is incomplete. The sample lists 2.5 million or so clones; more than 90% were seen once. With 2 bases removed from V and 1 base from J, the gap between germline ends came to 6 bases. Germline CDR1 and CDR2: KGHSH and LQKENI. There are 14 residues in the CDR3. The chain carries TRBV18 and TRBJ1-5; no clear D gene. Sequenced sample: naive CD4+ T cells sorted from blood. Indicated subset: CD45RA+ positively selected. The sequence was collected from a man in his late teens or twenties in good health. The CDR3 nucleotides read TGTGCCAGCTCACCAGGGGTAAGCAATCAGCCCCAGCATTTT. As protein: CASSPGVSNQPQHF.